The rows below give T cell receptor beta chains drawn from one sample of a study of T cell responses to AZD1222 COVID-19 vaccine. TCRdb's table, derived via immunoSEQ multiplex PCR, lists solely in-frame clones and lacks some. The data show about 150,000 clones, 75% to 95% seen once. Sequences were derived from peripheral blood, sampled 28 days after the second AZD1222 dose. These receptors came from an adult who received the AZD1222 COVID-19 vaccine. CDR3s include the opening cysteine and the closing phenylalanine or tryptophan. A D gene is named only where the DNA matches it firmly. Some rows mark clone size as missing; the rest say once, few, many or name a class of expanded clone.

>NA|NA|TRBJ1-5|TRBV5-1
CASSLGDSYQPQHF
TGCGCCAGCAGCTTGGGTGACAGCTATCAGCCCCAGCATTTT
>once|NA|TRBJ1-3|TRBV15
CATSSRFSGNTIYF
TGTGCCACCAGCAGTAGGTTCTCTGGAAACACCATATATTTT
>NA|NA|TRBJ2-1|TRBV3-1/TRBV3-2
CASSQDLNEQFF
TGTGCCAGCAGCCAAGACCTCAATGAGCAGTTCTTC
>NA|TRBD1|TRBJ1-2|TRBV6-5
CASSFPDRVGGYTF
TGTGCCAGCAGTTTTCCCGACAGGGTCGGAGGCTACACCTTC
>NA|TRBD2|TRBJ2-3|TRBV18
CASSPPTPIAGGLTDTQYF
TGTGCCAGCTCACCACCGACTCCCATAGCGGGAGGGTTGACAGATACGCAGTATTTT
>NA|NA|TRBJ2-7|TRBV11-2
CASELGIAVGRYEQYF
TGTGCCAGCGAACTGGGGATAGCGGTTGGAAGGTACGAGCAGTACTTC
>once|TRBD2|TRBJ2-1|TRBV28
CASSPRTSGVTLDEQFF
TGTGCCAGCAGCCCACGGACTAGCGGGGTGACATTGGATGAGCAGTTCTTC
>NA|NA|TRBJ2-1|TRBV20-1
CSALRQNEQFF
TGCAGTGCACTTAGACAAAATGAGCAGTTCTTC
>NA|TRBD2|TRBJ2-1|TRBV5-1
CASRGLAVPDNEQFF
TGCGCCAGCAGGGGACTAGCGGTCCCTGACAATGAGCAGTTCTTC
>NA|NA|TRBJ1-3|TRBV5-1
CASSLDRRYSGNTIYF
TGCGCCAGCAGCTTGGACAGGCGGTACTCTGGAAACACCATATATTTT
>NA|TRBD2|TRBJ2-1|TRBV5-1
CASSSGLVSGNEQFF
TGCGCCAGCAGCTCGGGACTAGTATCCGGCAATGAGCAGTTCTTC
>NA|NA|TRBJ2-1|TRBV4-1
CASRLSDGGAFNEQFF
TGCGCCAGCAGACTCAGCGACGGCGGGGCTTTCAATGAGCAGTTCTTC
>NA|NA|TRBJ1-1|TRBV18
CASSPVMNTEAFF
TGTGCCAGCTCACCAGTAATGAACACTGAAGCTTTCTTT
>NA|TRBD1|TRBJ1-1|TRBV29-1
CSAGGQTNTEAFF
TGCAGCGCGGGGGGACAGACGAACACTGAAGCTTTCTTT
>many|TRBD2|TRBJ2-3|TRBV5-4
CASTPEGLASTDTQYF
TGTGCCAGCACCCCGGAGGGACTAGCGTCCACAGATACGCAGTATTTT
>few|TRBD2|TRBJ2-1|TRBV7-9
CASTALAGLAGGGDNEQFF
TGTGCCAGCACCGCTCTTGCGGGACTAGCGGGAGGAGGTGACAATGAGCAGTTCTTC
>NA|TRBD2|TRBJ2-1|TRBV19
CASSMSPGQKLYSGSIYEQFF
TGTGCCAGTAGTATGTCTCCGGGACAGAAATTGTATAGCGGGAGTATCTATGAGCAGTTCTTC
>NA|NA|TRBJ2-7|TRBV19
CASSISLSYSYEQYF
TGTGCCAGTAGTATATCCCTCTCTTACTCCTACGAGCAGTACTTC
>NA|NA|TRBJ2-7|TRBV19
CASSPGSSYEQYF
TGTGCCAGTAGTCCCGGGAGCTCCTACGAGCAGTACTTC
>NA|TRBD2|TRBJ2-1|TRBV27
CASSFIPGLAGPEQFF
TGTGCCAGCAGTTTCATCCCGGGACTAGCGGGCCCCGAGCAGTTCTTC
>NA|NA|TRBJ1-2|TRBV20-1
CSASGTPLHGYTF
TGCAGTGCTAGTGGGACACCTCTGCATGGCTACACCTTC
>NA|NA|TRBJ2-1|TRBV7-8
CASSLRGRDEQFF
TGTGCCAGCAGCTTGAGGGGGAGGGATGAGCAGTTCTTC
>NA|TRBD1|TRBJ1-5|TRBV29-1
CSVGTGNQPQHF
TGCAGCGTCGGGACAGGCAATCAGCCCCAGCATTTT